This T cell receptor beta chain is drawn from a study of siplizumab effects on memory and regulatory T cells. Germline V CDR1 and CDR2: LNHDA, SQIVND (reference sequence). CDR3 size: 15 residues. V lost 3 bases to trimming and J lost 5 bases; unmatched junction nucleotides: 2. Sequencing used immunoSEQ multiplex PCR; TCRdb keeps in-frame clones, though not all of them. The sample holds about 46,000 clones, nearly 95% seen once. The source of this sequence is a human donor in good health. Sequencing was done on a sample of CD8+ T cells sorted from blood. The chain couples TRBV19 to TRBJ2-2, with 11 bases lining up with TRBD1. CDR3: CASSIGTGGTGELFF. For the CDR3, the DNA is TGTGCCAGTAGTATCGGGACAGGGGGAACCGGGGAGCTGTTTTTT.